A selection of T cell receptor beta chains follows, all from one sample in a study of metastatic and nonmetastatic thyroid tumors. From the PCR reads, TCRdb re-called clones with MiXCR. This table holds some 64,000 clones, approximately 4.1% found once. Material for sequencing was blood. These receptors were collected from a female donor with papillary thyroid cancer or a benign thyroid nodule (not recorded which). Some clones in this sample may be carry-over from other donors' samples. CDR3s include the opening cysteine and the closing phenylalanine or tryptophan. The D gene is left open where the match is weak. Rows may omit the clone size; those that give it use once, few, many or a size class.

>TRBV28|many|NA|TRBJ2-7
TGTGCCAGCAGTCTACTTGACAGGCCCTACGAGCAGTACTTC
CASSLLDRPYEQYF
>TRBV28|NA|TRBD2|TRBJ2-1
TGTGCCAGCCGACGTGATAGCGGGAGTTACTACAATGAGCAGTTCTTC
CASRRDSGSYYNEQFF
>TRBV5-1|many|NA|TRBJ2-1
TGCGCCAGCAGCTTGAGGGGGCTAGCGTTCTCCTACAATGAGCAGTTCTTC
CASSLRGLAFSYNEQFF
>TRBV5-1|few|NA|TRBJ1-1
TGCGCCAGCAGCTTGGGGTACGTTAATGAAGCTTTCTTT
CASSLGYVNEAFF
>TRBV7-9|many|TRBD2|TRBJ2-3
TGTGCCAGCAGCTTAACCCTAGCGGGAGGGATCACAGATACGCAGTATTTT
CASSLTLAGGITDTQYF
>TRBV25-1|many|NA|TRBJ2-5
TGTGCCAGCAGTGAAGGAGCTGGGGGGCGGGAGACCCAGTACTTC
CASSEGAGGRETQYF
>TRBV5-1|many|TRBD1|TRBJ1-2
TGCGCCAGCAGCCTACCCCGAACAGGGGGGCATGGCTACACCTTC
CASSLPRTGGHGYTF
>TRBV9|many|NA|TRBJ1-1
TGTGCCAGCAGCGTAGGTCAAATACCGACCAGGCATACTTTCTTT
CASSVGQIPTRHTFF
>TRBV4-1|many|NA|TRBJ1-3
TGCGCCAGCAGCCAAGAATGGGGGGCGGTCTCTGGAAACACCATATATTTT
CASSQEWGAVSGNTIYF
>TRBV6-1|NA|TRBD1|TRBJ2-7
TGTGTCAGCAGTACCCGGGACAGGGATCTCTACGAGCAGTACTTC
CVSSTRDRDLYEQYF
>TRBV30|NA|NA|TRBJ1-5
TGTGCCTGGAGTGAAGGGGGTTATCAGCCCCAGCATTTT
CAWSEGGYQPQHF
>TRBV20-1|NA|NA|TRBJ1-3
TGCAGTGCTAGAATGGGGGGAAGAGGAAACACCATATATTTT
CSARMGGRGNTIYF
>TRBV10-1|many|TRBD1|TRBJ1-1
TGCGCCAGCAGCGAAAACCGCGGAACAGGGGAGACTGAAGCTTTCTTT
CASSENRGTGETEAFF
>TRBV6-5|NA|NA|TRBJ1-6
TGTGCCAGCAGTTACGAGGCAGGGGATTCACCCCTCCACTTT
CASSYEAGDSPLHF
>TRBV28|few|TRBD1|TRBJ1-6
TGTGCCAGCATTACCAGGGGGGTTGGTAATTCACCCCTCCACTTT
CASITRGVGNSPLHF
>TRBV28|many|NA|TRBJ1-2
TGTGCCAGCGGTACGACAGAGGCCGGATATGGCTACACCTTC
CASGTTEAGYGYTF
>TRBV6-1|many|TRBD1|TRBJ2-7
TGTGCCAGCAGTCGAACAGGGGATGGGATTAGCTCCTACGAGCAGTACTTC
CASSRTGDGISSYEQYF
>TRBV6-1|NA|TRBD2|TRBJ2-2
TGTGCCAGCAGAACTACGGGACTAGCGGGAGTAGGGAACACCGGGGAGCTGTTTTTT
CASRTTGLAGVGNTGELFF
>TRBV19|many|NA|TRBJ2-1
TGTGCCGGTAGTATGGGCCCGGATTGGTACAATGAGCAGTTCTTC
CAGSMGPDWYNEQFF
>TRBV30|many|NA|TRBJ2-3
TGTGCCTGGATCGTAGGGAGAGGGATAGATACGCAGTATTTT
CAWIVGRGIDTQYF
>TRBV11-3|few|NA|TRBJ2-2
TGTGCCAGCAGCTTTAGGGGTATGAACGGGGAGCTGTTTTTT
CASSFRGMNGELFF
>TRBV28|many|NA|TRBJ2-7
TGTGCCAGCGGCACCAGCGGATACGAGCAGTACTTC
CASGTSGYEQYF
>TRBV28|few|NA|TRBJ2-7
TGTGCCAGCAGTTTCGCGGTAGGGACCTACGAGCAGTACTTC
CASSFAVGTYEQYF